What follows are 17 T cell receptor beta chains derived from one specimen sequenced in a study of immune evolution from preneoplasia to lung adenocarcinoma. Assay used: immunoSEQ multiplex PCR; TCRdb lists only in-frame clones, some missing. Here the sample spans around 25,000 clones, 74% being singletons. The sample was FFPE invasive lung adenocarcinoma tissue. Receptors originate from a person aged 55 to 69 with invasive lung adenocarcinoma. Some clones in this sample may be carry-over from other donors' samples.

The rearrangement uses TRBV29-1 and TRBJ1-1; D is unclear. Germline V gene lookup returns CDR1 SQVTM and CDR2 ANQGSEA. The CDR3 spans 13 residues. Trimming cost V 4 bases and J 4 bases, with 13 bases left between them. CDR3 amino acids: CSVVGSWGTEAFF. The DNA of the CDR3 is TGCAGCGTTGTGGGTAGTTGGGGCACTGAAGCTTTCTTT. The whole variable domain, remainder taken from reference TRBV29-1 and TRBJ1-1, is SAVISQKPSRDICQRGTSLTIQCQVDSQVTMMFWYRQQPGQSLTLIATANQGSEATYESGFVIDKFPISRPNLTFSTLTVSNMSPEDSSIYLCSVVGSWGTEAFFGQGTRLTVV.

The chain links TRBV16 to TRBJ1-2, with D unresolved. From germline, CDR1 is KGHSY and CDR2 FQNENV. The CDR3 length is 16 residues. V was pared by 2 bases and J by 8 bases, with 21 bases between. In DNA, the CDR3 is TGTGCCAGCAGCCAAATCCTTTGGCAGGACGACGTCGGCTACACCTTC. It translates to CASSQILWQDDVGYTF.

The rearrangement joins TRBV11-3 to TRBJ1-1, with TRBD1 matching 8 bases. CDR1 is SGHNT, CDR2 YENEEA, per germline. The CDR3 has 15 amino acids. Unmatched junction bases numbered 6, after V lost 1 base and J lost 5 bases. The CDR3: CASSLGGQGGTEAFF. As DNA, the CDR3 is TGTGCCAGCAGCTTAGGCGGACAGGGAGGTACTGAAGCTTTCTTT.

V and J are TRBV25-1 and TRBJ1-2; D is ambiguous. Trimming removed 4 bases at V and 4 bases at J, with 13 bases between. Germline-derived CDR1 and CDR2 are MGHDK and SYGVNS. The CDR3 is 14 residues long. As DNA, the CDR3 is TGTGCCAGCAGTGGCAGAGGAGTTGGCTATGGCTACACCTTC. Protein product: CASSGRGVGYGYTF.

The CDR3 protein is CAGTLVTSPNEQFF. As DNA, the CDR3 is TGTGCCGGGACGCTAGTGACCTCCCCTAATGAGCAGTTCTTC. V gene TRBV7-9 combines with J gene TRBJ2-1; either TRBD1 or TRBD2 may supply D (5 bases each). The germline V gene has CDR1 SEHNR and CDR2 FQNEAQ (reference sequence). V gave up 11 bases and J gave up 7 bases, with 21 bases separating them. CDR3 length: 14 amino acids.

V gene TRBV15 combines with J gene TRBJ1-4; perhaps TRBD1 as D (5 bases). Germline V gives CDR1 LNHNV, CDR2 YYDKDF (reference sequence). The CDR3 contains 15 residues. V lost 0 bases and J lost 8, with 13 bases in between. CDR3 coding DNA: TGTGCCACCAGCAGAGACAGGGATGGAATAGAAAAACTGTTTTTT. Amino acids: CATSRDRDGIEKLFF.

This clone has only one observation. The chain couples TRBV4-1 to TRBJ2-7; TRBD1 matches at 9 bases. CDR1 MGHRA and CDR2 YSYEKL come from the germline V gene. CDR3 size: 17 residues. The V gene end was trimmed by 0 bases and the J gene end by 3 bases; junction bases not matched to a gene: 9. The CDR3 region is CASSQDPGGDRVYEQYF. The DNA of the CDR3 is TGCGCCAGCAGCCAAGATCCAGGGGGGGACAGGGTCTACGAGCAGTACTTC.

The chain couples TRBV7-9 to TRBJ2-5; possibly TRBD2 for D (5 bases). Germline-derived CDR1 and CDR2 are SEHNR and FQNEAQ (reference sequence). With 5 bases removed from V and 11 bases from J, the gap between germline ends came to 12 bases. The CDR3 consists of 11 residues. CDR3 sequence (DNA): TGTGCCAGCAGCGCATCAAGGGAGCAGTACTTC. Amino acids: CASSASREQYF.

The chain has TRBV7-2 and TRBJ2-2, with TRBD2 as a possible D gene (6 bases). Looked up from germline, CDR1 is SGHTA and CDR2 is FQGNSA. V dropped 2 bases and J dropped 8 bases, with 15 bases sitting between them. CDR3 length: 15 amino acids. CDR3 sequence (DNA): TGTGCCAGCAGCTTATACGTCGGGAGATCGGGGGAGCTGTTTTTT. Protein sequence: CASSLYVGRSGELFF.

The chain combines TRBV29-1 with TRBJ1-1; tentatively, D is TRBD1 (6 bases). The V gene's germline CDR1 is SQVTM and CDR2 ANQGSEA. The CDR3 extends over 15 amino acids. Deletions cut 2 bases from V and 0 bases from J, with 13 bases between. CDR3 region: CSVEKGGRLNTEAFF. CDR3 bases: TGCAGCGTTGAAAAGGGGGGGCGTCTGAACACTGAAGCTTTCTTT.

The V and J genes are TRBV12-5 and TRBJ2-7; possibly TRBD2 for D (5 bases). Germline-derived CDR1 and CDR2 are LGHNT and FRNRAP. The CDR3 is made up of 12 amino acids. Trimming cost V 5 bases and J 6 bases, with 11 bases left between them. The CDR3 region is CASGPLEGEQYF. In nucleotides, the CDR3 is TGTGCTAGTGGTCCCCTCGAGGGCGAGCAGTACTTC.

This clone showed up just a few times. The V call is TRBV7-9, the J call TRBJ1-2, with TRBD1 as a possible D gene (5 bases). The CDR3 consists of 14 residues. Trimming removed 3 bases from V and 6 bases from J, with 14 bases in between. The V gene's germline CDR1 is SEHNR and CDR2 FQNEAQ (reference sequence). The CDR3 reads CASSFDSPLDGYTF. The CDR3 nucleotides are TGTGCCAGCAGCTTTGACAGTCCCCTCGATGGCTACACCTTC.

The chain recombines TRBV4-1 with TRBJ2-7, with TRBD2 matching over 11 bases. The CDR3 loop spans 19 amino acids. With 0 bases clipped from V and 3 bases from J, the junction kept 13 bases outside the gene matches. Germline values: CDR1 MGHRA, CDR2 YSYEKL. The CDR3 here is CASSQDPYLLTSGNYEQYF. The CDR3 DNA sequence: TGCGCCAGCAGCCAAGATCCCTACCTCCTGACTAGCGGGAACTACGAGCAGTACTTC.

The chain employs TRBV2 and TRBJ1-1, with TRBD1 matching 7 bases. CDR3 length: 13 amino acids. Germline CDR1 SNHLY, CDR2 FYNNEI. The CDR3 DNA sequence: TGTGGCTCTCAAGGGGACAGCAACACTGAAGCTTTCTTT. Translation gives CGSQGDSNTEAFF.

The rearrangement uses TRBV6-1 and TRBJ1-2; 7 bases line up with TRBD1. CDR1 MNHNS and CDR2 SASEGT come from the germline V gene. The length of the CDR3 is 13 residues. Germline trimming cut 6 bases from V and 4 bases from J; bases unmatched to any gene: 5. CDR3 amino acids: CASSPTGTYGYTF. The CDR3 DNA reads TGTGCCAGCAGCCCGACAGGGACCTATGGCTACACCTTC.

V is TRBV29-1 and J is TRBJ2-1; TRBD2 is a possible D gene (6 bases). CDR1 is SQVTM, CDR2 ANQGSEA, per germline. The CDR3 is made up of 15 amino acids. V was clipped by 5 bases and J by 2 bases, with 16 bases between them. Here the CDR3 reads CSVPGNSGTYNEQFF. CDR3 nucleotide sequence: TGCAGCGTTCCGGGGAATAGCGGTACCTACAATGAGCAGTTCTTC.

This clone was counted once. This chain connects TRBV4-1 to TRBJ1-3; perhaps TRBD1 as D (5 bases). CDR1 MGHRA and CDR2 YSYEKL come from the germline V gene. The germline V and J ends were trimmed by 0 bases and 4 bases, with 10 bases remaining between them. The CDR3 is 15 amino acids. CDR3 nucleotides: TGCGCCAGCAGCCAAGAATCCAGGGAAGGAAACACCATATATTTT. Its protein product is CASSQESREGNTIYF.